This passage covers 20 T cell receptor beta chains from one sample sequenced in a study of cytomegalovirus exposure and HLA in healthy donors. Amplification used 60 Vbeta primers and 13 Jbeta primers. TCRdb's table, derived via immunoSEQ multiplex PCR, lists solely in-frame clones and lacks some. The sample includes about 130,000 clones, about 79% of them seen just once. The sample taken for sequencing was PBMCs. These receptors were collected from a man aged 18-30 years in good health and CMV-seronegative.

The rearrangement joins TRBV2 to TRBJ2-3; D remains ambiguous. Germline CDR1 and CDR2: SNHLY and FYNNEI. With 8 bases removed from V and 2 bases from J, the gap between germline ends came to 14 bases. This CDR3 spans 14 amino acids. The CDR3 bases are TGTGCCAGCCACCAGTACCACACCACAGATACGCAGTATTTT. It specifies CASHQYHTTDTQYF.

Written as DNA, the CDR3 is TGTGCCAGCAGTTACTCCGGGACTAGCGCCGATACGCAGTATTTT. This encodes CASSYSGTSADTQYF. The V gene is TRBV6-6, the J gene TRBJ2-3; TRBD2 matches at 10 bases. Unmatched junction bases numbered 3, after V lost 0 bases and J lost 6 bases. The CDR3 extends over 15 amino acids. Germline-derived CDR1 and CDR2 are MNHNY and SVGAGI (reference sequence).

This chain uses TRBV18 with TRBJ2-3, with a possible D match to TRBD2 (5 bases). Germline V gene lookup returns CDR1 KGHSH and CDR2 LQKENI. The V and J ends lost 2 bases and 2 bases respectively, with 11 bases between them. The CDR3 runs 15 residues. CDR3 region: CASSPSGVSTDTQYF. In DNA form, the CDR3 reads TGTGCCAGCTCACCATCCGGGGTCTCCACAGATACGCAGTATTTT.

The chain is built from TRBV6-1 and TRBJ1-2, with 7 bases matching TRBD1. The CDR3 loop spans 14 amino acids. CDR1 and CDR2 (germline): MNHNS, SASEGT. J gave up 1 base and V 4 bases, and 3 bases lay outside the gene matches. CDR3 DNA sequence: TGTGCCAGCAGTGTCGGGACAGTTAACTATGGCTACACCTTC. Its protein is CASSVGTVNYGYTF.

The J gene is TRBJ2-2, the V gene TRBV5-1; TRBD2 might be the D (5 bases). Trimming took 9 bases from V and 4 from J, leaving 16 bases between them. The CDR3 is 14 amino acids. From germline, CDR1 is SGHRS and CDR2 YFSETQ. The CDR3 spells CATRETESTGELFF. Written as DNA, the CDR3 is TGCGCCACCCGGGAAACGGAGAGCACCGGGGAGCTGTTTTTT. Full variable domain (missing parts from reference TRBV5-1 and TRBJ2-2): KAGVTQTPRYLIKTRGQQVTLSCSPISGHRSVSWYQQTPGQGLQFLFEYFSETQRNKGNFPGRFSGRQFSNSRSEMNVSTLELGDSALYLCATRETESTGELFFGEGSRLTVL.

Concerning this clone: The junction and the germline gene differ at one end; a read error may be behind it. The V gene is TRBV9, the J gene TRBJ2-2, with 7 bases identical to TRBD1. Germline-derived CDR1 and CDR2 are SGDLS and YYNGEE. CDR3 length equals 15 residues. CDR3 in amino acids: CASSVTGTNPGELFF. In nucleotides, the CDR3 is TGTGCCAGCAGCGTGACAGGGACGAACCCCGGGGAGCTGTTTTTT.

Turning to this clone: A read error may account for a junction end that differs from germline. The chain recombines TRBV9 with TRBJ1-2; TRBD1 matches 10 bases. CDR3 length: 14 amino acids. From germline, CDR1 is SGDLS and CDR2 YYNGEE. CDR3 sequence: CASSGGTGEYGYPF. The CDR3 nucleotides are TGTGCCAGCAGCGGCGGGACAGGGGAATATGGCTACCCCTTC.

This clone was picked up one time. CDR3 in DNA: TGTGCCAGCTCGGGACTAGAGTTGTACAATGAGCAGTTCTTC. Its protein is CASSGLELYNEQFF. This chain joins TRBV18 and TRBJ2-1, with 8 bases lining up with TRBD2. The CDR3 sequence is 14 residues long. Germline CDR1 and CDR2: KGHSH and LQKENI. V lost 6 bases and J lost 4; bases outside the gene matches: 5.

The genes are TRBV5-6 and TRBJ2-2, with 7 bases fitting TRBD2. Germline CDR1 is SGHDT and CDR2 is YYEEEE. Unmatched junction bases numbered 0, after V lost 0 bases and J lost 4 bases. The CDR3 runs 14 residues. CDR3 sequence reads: CASSLGTSTGELFF. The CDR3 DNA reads TGTGCCAGCAGCTTGGGGACTAGCACCGGGGAGCTGTTTTTT.

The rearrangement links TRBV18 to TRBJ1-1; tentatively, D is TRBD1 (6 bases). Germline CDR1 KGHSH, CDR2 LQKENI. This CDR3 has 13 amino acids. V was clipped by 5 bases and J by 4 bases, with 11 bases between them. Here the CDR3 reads CASSSTGITEAFF. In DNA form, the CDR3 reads TGTGCCAGCTCATCAACAGGGATCACTGAAGCTTTCTTT.

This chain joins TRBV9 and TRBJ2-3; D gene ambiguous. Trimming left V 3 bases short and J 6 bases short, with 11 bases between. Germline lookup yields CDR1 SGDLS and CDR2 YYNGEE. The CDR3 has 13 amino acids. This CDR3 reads CASSGGAADTQYF. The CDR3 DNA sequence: TGTGCCAGCAGCGGAGGTGCAGCTGATACGCAGTATTTT. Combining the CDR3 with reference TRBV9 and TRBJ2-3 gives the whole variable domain DSGVTQTPKHLITATGQRVTLRCSPRSGDLSVYWYQQSLDQGLQFLIQYYNGEERAKGNILERFSAQQFPDLHSELNLSSLELGDSALYFCASSGGAADTQYFGPGTRLTVL.

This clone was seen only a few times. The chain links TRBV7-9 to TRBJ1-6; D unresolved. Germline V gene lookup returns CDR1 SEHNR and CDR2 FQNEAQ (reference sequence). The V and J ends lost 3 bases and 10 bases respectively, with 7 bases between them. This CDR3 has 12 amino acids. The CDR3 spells CASSLVGSPLHF. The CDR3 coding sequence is TGTGCCAGCAGCTTGGTGGGCTCACCCCTCCACTTT.

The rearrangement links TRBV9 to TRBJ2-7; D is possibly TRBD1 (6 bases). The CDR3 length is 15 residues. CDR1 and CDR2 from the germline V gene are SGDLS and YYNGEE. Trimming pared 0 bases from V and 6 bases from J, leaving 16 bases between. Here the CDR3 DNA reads TGTGCCAGCAGCGTAGAGGGGACACCCAGCAGCGAGCAGTACTTC. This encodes CASSVEGTPSSEQYF.

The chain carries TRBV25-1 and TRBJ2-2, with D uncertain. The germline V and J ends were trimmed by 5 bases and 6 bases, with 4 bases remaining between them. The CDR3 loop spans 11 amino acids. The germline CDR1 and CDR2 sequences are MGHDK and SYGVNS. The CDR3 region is CASSYAGELFF. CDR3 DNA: TGTGCCAGCAGTTATGCCGGGGAGCTGTTTTTT. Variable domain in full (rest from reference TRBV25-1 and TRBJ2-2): EADIYQTPRYLVIGTGKKITLECSQTMGHDKMYWYQQDPGMELHLIHYSYGVNSTEKGDLSSESTVSRIRTEHFPLTLESARPSHTSQYLCASSYAGELFFGEGSRLTVL.

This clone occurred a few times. The CDR3 loop is CASSAGLAGGRGNEQFF. The CDR3 DNA is TGCGCCAGCAGCGCGGGACTAGCGGGAGGACGAGGCAATGAGCAGTTCTTC. V usage is TRBV5-1 and J usage is TRBJ2-1; TRBD2 matches at 15 bases. J was trimmed by 6 bases and V by 4 bases; bases with no gene match: 8. CDR3 size: 17 residues. CDR1 is SGHRS, CDR2 YFSETQ, per germline.

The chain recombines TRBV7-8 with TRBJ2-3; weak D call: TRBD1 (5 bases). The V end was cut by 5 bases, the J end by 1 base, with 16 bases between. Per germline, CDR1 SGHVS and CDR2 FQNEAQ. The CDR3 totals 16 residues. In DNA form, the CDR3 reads TGTGCCAGCAGCCCCAGACAAGACAGAGGCACAGATACGCAGTATTTT. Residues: CASSPRQDRGTDTQYF.

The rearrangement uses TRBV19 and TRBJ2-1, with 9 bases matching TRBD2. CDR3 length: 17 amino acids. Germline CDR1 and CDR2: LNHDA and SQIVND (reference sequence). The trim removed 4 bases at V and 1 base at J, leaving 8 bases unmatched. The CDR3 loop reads CASSNLLAGGSYNEQFF. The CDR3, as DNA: TGTGCCAGTAGTAACCTACTAGCGGGCGGTTCCTACAATGAGCAGTTCTTC.

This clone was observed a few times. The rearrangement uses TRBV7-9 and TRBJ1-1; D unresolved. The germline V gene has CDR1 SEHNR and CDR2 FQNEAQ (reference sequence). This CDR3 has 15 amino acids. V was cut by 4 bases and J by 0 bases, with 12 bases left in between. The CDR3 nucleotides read TGTGCCAGCAGCTCCATGTTAGACATGAACACTGAAGCTTTCTTT. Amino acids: CASSSMLDMNTEAFF. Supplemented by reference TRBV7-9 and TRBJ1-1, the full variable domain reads DTGVSQNPRHKITKRGQNVTFRCDPISEHNRLYWYRQTLGQGPEFLTYFQNEAQLEKSRLLSDRFSAERPKGSFSTLEIQRTEQGDSAMYLCASSSMLDMNTEAFFGQGTRLTVV.

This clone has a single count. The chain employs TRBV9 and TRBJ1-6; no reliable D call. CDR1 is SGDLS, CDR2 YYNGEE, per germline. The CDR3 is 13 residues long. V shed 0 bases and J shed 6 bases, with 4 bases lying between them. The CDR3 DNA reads TGTGCCAGCAGCGTAGAACTTAATTCACCCCTCCACTTT. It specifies CASSVELNSPLHF.

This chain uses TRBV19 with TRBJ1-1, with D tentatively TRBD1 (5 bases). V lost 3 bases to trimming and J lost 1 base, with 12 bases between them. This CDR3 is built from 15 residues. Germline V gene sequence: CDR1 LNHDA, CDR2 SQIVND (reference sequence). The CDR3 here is CASSMSGATNTEAFF. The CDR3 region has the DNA TGTGCCAGTAGTATGTCTGGGGCTACGAACACTGAAGCTTTCTTT.